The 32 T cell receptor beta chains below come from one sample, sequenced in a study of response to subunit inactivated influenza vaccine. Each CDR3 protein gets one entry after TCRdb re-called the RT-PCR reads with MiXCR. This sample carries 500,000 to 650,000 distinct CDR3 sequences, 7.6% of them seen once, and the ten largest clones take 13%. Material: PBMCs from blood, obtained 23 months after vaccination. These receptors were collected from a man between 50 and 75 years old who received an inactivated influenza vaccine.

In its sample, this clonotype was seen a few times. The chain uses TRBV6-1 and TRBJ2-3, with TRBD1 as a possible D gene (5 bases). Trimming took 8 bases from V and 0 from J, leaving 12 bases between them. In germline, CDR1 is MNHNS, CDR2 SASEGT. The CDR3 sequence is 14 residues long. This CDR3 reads CASGFPGSTDTQYF. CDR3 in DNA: TGTGCCAGCGGATTCCCAGGGAGCACAGATACGCAGTATTTT.

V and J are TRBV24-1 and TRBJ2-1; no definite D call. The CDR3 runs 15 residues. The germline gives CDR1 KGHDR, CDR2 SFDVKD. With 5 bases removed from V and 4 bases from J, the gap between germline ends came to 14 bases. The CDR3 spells CATSAPHLSYNEQFF. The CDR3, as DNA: TGTGCCACCAGTGCCCCGCATCTTTCATACAATGAGCAGTTCTTC.

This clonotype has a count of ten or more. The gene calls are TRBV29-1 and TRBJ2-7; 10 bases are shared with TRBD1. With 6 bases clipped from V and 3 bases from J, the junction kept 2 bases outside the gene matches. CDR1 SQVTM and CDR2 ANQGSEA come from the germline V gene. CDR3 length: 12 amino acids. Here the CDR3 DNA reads TGCAGCGTGAGGACAGGGGGCTACGAGCAGTACTTC. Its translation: CSVRTGGYEQYF.

CDR3 nucleotides: TGTGCCACCAGTGATTCACGACAAATCAATCAGCCCCAGCATTTT. It encodes CATSDSRQINQPQHF. J is TRBJ1-5 and V is TRBV24-1; D unresolved. The V and J ends lost 2 bases and 3 bases respectively, with 10 bases between them. The CDR3 sequence is 15 residues long. From germline, CDR1 is KGHDR and CDR2 SFDVKD.

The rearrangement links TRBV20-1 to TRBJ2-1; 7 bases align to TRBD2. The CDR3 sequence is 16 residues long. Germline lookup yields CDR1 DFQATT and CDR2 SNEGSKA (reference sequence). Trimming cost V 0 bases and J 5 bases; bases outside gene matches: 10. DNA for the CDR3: TGCAGTGCTAGAGATATAACGGGGGGTCTGAACAATGAGCAGTTCTTC. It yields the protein CSARDITGGLNNEQFF.

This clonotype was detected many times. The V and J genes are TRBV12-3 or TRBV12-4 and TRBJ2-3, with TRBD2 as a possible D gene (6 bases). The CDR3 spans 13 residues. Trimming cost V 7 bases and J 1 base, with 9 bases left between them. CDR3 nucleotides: TGTGCCAGCACCACGGGGGGCACAGATACGCAGTATTTT. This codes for CASTTGGTDTQYF.

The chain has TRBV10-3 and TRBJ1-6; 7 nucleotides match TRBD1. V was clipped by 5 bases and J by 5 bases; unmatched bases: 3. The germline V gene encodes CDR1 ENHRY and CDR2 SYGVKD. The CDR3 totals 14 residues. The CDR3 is CAISSGTDNSPLHF. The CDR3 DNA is TGTGCCATCAGTTCCGGGACAGATAATTCACCCCTCCACTTT.

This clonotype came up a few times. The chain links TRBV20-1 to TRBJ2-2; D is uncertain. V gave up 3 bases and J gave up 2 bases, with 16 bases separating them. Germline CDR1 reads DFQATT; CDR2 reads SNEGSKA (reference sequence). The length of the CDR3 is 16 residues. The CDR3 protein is CSASPRLGPNTGELFF. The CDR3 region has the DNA TGCAGTGCTAGCCCGCGACTTGGTCCAAACACCGGGGAGCTGTTTTTT.

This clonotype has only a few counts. CDR3 protein: CASSTDRANTGELFF. In nucleotides, the CDR3 is TGTGCCAGCAGCACCGACAGAGCGAACACCGGGGAGCTGTTTTTT. This chain joins TRBV9 and TRBJ2-2; tentative D call: TRBD1 (5 bases). CDR1 SGDLS and CDR2 YYNGEE come from the germline V gene. The CDR3 spans 15 residues. V was cut by 4 bases and J by 0 bases, with 10 bases left in between.

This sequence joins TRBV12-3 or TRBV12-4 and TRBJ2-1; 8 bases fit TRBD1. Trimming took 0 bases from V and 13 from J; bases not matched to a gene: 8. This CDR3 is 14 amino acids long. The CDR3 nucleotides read TGTGCCAGCAGTTTAGCCGGACAGGGAATTCGACAGTTCTTC. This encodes CASSLAGQGIRQFF.

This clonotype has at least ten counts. The CDR3 region is CSARDSLSGVWETQYF. CDR3 coding DNA: TGCAGTGCTAGAGACTCCTTATCGGGGGTTTGGGAGACCCAGTACTTC. The chain is built from TRBV20-1 and TRBJ2-5; tentative D call: TRBD2 (6 bases). V gave up 0 bases and J gave up 5 bases, with 19 bases separating them. The CDR3 sequence is 16 residues long. In germline, CDR1 is DFQATT, CDR2 SNEGSKA (reference sequence).

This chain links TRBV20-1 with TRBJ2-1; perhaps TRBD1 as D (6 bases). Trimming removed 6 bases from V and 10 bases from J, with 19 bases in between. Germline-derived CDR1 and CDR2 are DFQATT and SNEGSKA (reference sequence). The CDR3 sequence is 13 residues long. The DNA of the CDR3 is TGCAGTGCGGACCAAAACGACAGGCGGGAGCAGTTCTTC. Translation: CSADQNDRREQFF.

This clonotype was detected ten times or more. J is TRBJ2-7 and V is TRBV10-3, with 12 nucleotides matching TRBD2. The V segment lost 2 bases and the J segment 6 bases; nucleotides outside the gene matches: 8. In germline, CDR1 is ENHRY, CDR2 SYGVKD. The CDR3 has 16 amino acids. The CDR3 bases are TGTGCCATCAGTGAGGGAGTGGGACTAGCGGGCGCCGAGCAGTACTTC. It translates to CAISEGVGLAGAEQYF.

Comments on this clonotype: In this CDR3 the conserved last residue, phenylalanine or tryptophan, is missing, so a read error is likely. DNA of the CDR3: TGTGCCAGCAGCCCACGCGGTAGGGAAGAGACCCAGTACTCC. Translation gives CASSPRGREETQYS. The chain is built from TRBV5-8 and TRBJ2-5; D not resolved. The CDR3 is 14 residues long. The germline gives CDR1 SGHTS, CDR2 YDEGEE. Trimming removed 4 bases at V and 3 bases at J, with 13 bases between.

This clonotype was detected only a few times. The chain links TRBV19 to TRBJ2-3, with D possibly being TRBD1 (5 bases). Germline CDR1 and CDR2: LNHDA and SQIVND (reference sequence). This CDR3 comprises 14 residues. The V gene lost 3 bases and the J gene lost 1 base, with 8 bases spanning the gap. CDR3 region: CASSIRVGTDTQYF. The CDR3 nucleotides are TGTGCCAGTAGTATCAGGGTGGGCACAGATACGCAGTATTTT.

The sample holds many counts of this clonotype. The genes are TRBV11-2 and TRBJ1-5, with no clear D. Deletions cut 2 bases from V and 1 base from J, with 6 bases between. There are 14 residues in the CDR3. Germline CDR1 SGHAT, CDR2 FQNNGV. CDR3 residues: CASSLTDSNQPQHF. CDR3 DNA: TGTGCCAGCAGCTTAACAGACAGCAATCAGCCCCAGCATTTT.

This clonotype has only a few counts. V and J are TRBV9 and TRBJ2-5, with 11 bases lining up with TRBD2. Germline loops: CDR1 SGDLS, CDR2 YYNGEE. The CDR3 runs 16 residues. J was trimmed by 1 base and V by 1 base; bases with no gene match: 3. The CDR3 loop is CASSVTSGSGQETQYF. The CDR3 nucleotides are TGTGCCAGCAGCGTAACTAGCGGGAGTGGCCAAGAGACCCAGTACTTC.

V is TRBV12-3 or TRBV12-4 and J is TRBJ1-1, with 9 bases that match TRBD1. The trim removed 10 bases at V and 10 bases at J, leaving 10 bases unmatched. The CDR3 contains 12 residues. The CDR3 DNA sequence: TGTGCCACCCTGGGGACAGGGAGAGGAGCTTTCTTT. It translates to CATLGTGRGAFF.

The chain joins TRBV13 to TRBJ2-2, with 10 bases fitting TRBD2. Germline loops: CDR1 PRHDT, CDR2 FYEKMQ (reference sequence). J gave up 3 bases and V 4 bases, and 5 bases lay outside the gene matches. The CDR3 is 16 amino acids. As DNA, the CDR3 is TGTGCCAGCAGCTCCCGGACTAGCGGTTACACCGGGGAGCTGTTTTTT. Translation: CASSSRTSGYTGELFF.

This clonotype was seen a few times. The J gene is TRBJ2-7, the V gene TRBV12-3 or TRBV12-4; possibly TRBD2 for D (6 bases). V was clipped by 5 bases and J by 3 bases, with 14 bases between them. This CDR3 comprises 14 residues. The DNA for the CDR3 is TGTGCCAGCAGTCCACAGCGGGCCAGCTACGAGCAGTACTTC. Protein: CASSPQRASYEQYF.

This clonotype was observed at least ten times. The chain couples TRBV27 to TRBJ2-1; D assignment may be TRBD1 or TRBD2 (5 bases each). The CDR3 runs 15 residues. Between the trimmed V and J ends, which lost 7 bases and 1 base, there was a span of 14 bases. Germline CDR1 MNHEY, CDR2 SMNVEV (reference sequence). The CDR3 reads CASKIGTVSYNEQFF. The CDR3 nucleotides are TGTGCCAGCAAGATCGGGACGGTTTCCTACAATGAGCAGTTCTTC.

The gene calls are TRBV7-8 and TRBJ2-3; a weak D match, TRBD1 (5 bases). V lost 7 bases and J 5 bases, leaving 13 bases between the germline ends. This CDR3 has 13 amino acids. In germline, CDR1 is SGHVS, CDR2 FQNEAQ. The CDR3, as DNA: TGTGCCAGCACTCCATTAACAGGAGATACGCAGTATTTT. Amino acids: CASTPLTGDTQYF.

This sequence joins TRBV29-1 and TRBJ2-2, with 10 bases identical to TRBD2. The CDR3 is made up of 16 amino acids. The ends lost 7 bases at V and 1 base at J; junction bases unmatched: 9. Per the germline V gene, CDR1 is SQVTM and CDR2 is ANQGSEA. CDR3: CSGKTSGPKNTGELFF. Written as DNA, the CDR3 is TGCAGCGGTAAGACTAGCGGGCCCAAGAACACCGGGGAGCTGTTTTTT.

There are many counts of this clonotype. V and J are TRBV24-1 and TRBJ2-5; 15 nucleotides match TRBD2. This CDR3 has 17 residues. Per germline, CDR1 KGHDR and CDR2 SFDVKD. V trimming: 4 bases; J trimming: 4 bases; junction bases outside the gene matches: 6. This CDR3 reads CATSDAGLAGGRETQYF. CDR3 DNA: TGTGCCACCAGTGACGCTGGACTAGCGGGAGGGCGAGAGACCCAGTACTTC.

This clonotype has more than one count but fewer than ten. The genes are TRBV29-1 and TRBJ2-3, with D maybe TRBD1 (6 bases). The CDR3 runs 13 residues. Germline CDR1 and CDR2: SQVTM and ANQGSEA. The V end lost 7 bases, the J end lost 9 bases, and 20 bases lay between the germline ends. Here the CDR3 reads CSGTGYGQGTQYF. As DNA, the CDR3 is TGCAGCGGAACAGGATATGGGCAGGGGACGCAGTATTTT.

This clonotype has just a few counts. The CDR3 protein is CASSDRQGGEQFF. CDR3 nucleotide sequence: TGTGCCAGCAGTGACAGGCAGGGTGGCGAGCAGTTCTTC. This chain joins TRBV2 and TRBJ2-1; D possibly corresponds to TRBD1 (5 bases). This CDR3 contains 13 residues. CDR1 is SNHLY and CDR2 is FYNNEI in the germline V gene. V shed 3 bases and J shed 10 bases, with 13 bases lying between them.

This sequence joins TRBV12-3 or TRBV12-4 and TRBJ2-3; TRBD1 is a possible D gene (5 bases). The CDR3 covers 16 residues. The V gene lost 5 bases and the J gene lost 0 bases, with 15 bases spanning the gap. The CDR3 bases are TGTGCCAGCAGTCCGGACACCCTTGGCAGCACAGATACGCAGTATTTT. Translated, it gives CASSPDTLGSTDTQYF.

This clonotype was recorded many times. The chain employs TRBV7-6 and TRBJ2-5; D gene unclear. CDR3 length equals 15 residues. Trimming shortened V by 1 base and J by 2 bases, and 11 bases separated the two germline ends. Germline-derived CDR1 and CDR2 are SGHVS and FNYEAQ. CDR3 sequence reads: CASSLEVPQQETQYF. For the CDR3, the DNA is TGTGCCAGCAGCTTAGAAGTCCCCCAACAAGAGACCCAGTACTTC.

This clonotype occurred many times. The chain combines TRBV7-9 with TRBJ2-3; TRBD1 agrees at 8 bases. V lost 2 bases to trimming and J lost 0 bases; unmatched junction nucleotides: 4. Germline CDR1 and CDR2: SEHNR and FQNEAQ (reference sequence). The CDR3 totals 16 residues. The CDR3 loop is CASSLRGQGSTDTQYF. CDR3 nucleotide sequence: TGTGCCAGCAGCTTACGTGGACAGGGAAGCACAGATACGCAGTATTTT.

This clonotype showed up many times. In DNA form, the CDR3 reads TGTGCCAGCACTCCCTTCGGGGGGGATTACACAGATACGCAGTATTTT. Translated, it gives CASTPFGGDYTDTQYF. The V and J genes are TRBV2 and TRBJ2-3, with 8 positions matching TRBD2. The V gene's germline CDR1 is SNHLY and CDR2 FYNNEI. CDR3 length: 16 residues. V lost 7 bases to trimming and J lost 2 bases; unmatched junction nucleotides: 11.

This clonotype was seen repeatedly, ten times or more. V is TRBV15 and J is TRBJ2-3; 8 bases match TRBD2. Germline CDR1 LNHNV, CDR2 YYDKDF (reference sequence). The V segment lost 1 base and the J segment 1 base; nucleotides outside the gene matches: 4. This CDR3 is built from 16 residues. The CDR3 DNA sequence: TGTGCCACCAGCAGAGGGACTAGCCCTGGCACAGATACGCAGTATTTT. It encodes CATSRGTSPGTDTQYF.

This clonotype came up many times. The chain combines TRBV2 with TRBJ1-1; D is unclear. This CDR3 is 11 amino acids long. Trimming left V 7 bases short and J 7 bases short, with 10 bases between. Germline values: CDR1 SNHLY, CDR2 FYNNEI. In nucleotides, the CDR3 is TGTGCCAGCATTAATAATCTTGAAGCTTTCTTT. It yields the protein CASINNLEAFF. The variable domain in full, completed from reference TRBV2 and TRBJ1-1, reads EPEVTQTPSHQVTQMGQEVILRCVPISNHLYFYWYRQILGQKVEFLVSFYNNEISEKSEIFDDQFSVERPDGSNFTLKIRSTKLEDSAMYFCASINNLEAFFGQGTRLTVV.